The text below deals with one TCR beta chain. Losses at the gene ends were 4 bases for V and 1 base for J; bases not matched to a gene: 9. The germline V gene has CDR1 LNHDA and CDR2 SQIVND (reference sequence). The length of the CDR3 is 16 residues. This specimen belongs to a study of patients and donors after allogeneic stem cell transplantation. A single record per CDR3 protein comes from TCRdb applying MiXCR to the RT-PCR reads. The table records some 880,000 distinct CDR3 sequences, about 20% of them present only once. The sample taken for sequencing was blood, either unsorted or a sorted T cell fraction (not recorded which). The genes are TRBV19 and TRBJ2-7, with 8 positions matching TRBD2. This TCR was sampled from a human donor who was either an allogeneic HSCT recipient or a stem cell or donor lymphocyte infusion donor (not recorded which). It is not recorded whose cells these are; they may come from a transplant donor. CDR3 sequence: CASSNLPVAGSYEQYF. In DNA form, the CDR3 reads TGTGCCAGTAGTAACCTCCCGGTAGCGGGATCCTACGAGCAGTACTTC.